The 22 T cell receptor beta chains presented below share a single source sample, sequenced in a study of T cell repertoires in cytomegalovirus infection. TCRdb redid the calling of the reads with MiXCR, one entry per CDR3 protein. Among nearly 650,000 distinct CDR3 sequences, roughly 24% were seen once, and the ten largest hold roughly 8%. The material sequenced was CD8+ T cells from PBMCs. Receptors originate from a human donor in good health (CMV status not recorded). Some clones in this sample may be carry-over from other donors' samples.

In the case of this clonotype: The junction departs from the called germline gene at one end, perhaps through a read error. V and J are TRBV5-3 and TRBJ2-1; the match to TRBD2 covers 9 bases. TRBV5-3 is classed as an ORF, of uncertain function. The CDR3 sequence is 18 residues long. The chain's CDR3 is CASSLMGSGGSSYNEQFF. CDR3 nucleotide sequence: TGTGCCAGCAGCTTGATGGGGAGCGGGGGGAGCTCCTACAATGAGCAGTTCTTC.

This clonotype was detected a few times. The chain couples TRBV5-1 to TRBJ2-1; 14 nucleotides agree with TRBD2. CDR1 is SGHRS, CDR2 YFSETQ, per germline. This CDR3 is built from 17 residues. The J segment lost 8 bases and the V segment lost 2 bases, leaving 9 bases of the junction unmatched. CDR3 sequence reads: CASSFRLAGGRFHEQFF. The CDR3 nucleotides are TGCGCCAGCAGCTTCCGACTAGCGGGGGGGCGGTTTCATGAGCAGTTCTTC.

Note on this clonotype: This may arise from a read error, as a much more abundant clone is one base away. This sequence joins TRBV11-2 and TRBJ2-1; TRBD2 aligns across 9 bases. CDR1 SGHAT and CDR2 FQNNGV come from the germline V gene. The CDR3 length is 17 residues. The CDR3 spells CASNLDLRLAVLDEQFF. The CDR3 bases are TGTGCCAGCAACTTAGATCTAAGACTAGCGGTCCTGGATGAGCAGTTCTTC.

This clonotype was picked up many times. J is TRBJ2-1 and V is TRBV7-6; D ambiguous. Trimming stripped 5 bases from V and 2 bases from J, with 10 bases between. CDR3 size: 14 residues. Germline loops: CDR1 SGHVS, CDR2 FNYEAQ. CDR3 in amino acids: CASSPWVAYNEQFF. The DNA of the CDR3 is TGTGCCAGCAGCCCCTGGGTCGCCTACAATGAGCAGTTCTTC.

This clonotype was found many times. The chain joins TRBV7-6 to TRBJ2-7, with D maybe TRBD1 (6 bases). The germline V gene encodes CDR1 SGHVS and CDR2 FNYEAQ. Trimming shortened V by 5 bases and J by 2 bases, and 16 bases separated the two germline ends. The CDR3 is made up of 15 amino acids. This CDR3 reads CASSGSGTGTYEQYF. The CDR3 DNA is TGTGCCAGCAGCGGGTCGGGAACAGGGACCTACGAGCAGTACTTC.

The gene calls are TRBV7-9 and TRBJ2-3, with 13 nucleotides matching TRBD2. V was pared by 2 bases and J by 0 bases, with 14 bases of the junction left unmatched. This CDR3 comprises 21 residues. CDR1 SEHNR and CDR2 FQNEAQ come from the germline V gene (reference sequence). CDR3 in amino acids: CASSLPLGTSGAKASTDTQYF. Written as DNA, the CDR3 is TGTGCCAGCAGCTTACCACTCGGGACTAGCGGGGCCAAGGCTAGCACAGATACGCAGTATTTT.

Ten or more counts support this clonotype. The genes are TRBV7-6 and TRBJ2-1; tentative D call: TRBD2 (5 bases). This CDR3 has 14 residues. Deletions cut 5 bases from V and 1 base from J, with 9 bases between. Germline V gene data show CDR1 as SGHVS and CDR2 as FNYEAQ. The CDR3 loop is CASSQGGSYNEQFF. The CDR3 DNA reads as TGTGCCAGCAGCCAAGGAGGTTCCTACAATGAGCAGTTCTTC. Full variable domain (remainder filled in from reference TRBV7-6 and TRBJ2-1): GAGVSQSPRYKVTKRGQDVALRCDPISGHVSLYWYRQALGQGPEFLTYFNYEAQQDKSGLPNDRFSAERPEGSISTLTIQRTEQRDSAMYRCASSQGGSYNEQFFGPGTRLTVL.

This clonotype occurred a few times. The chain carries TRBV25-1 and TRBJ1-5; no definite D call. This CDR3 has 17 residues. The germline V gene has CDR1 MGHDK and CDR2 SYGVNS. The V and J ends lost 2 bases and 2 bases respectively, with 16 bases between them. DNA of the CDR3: TGTGCCAGCAGTGAAGAAGGTGGGCCCCTGGGCAATCAGCCCCAGCATTTT. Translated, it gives CASSEEGGPLGNQPQHF.

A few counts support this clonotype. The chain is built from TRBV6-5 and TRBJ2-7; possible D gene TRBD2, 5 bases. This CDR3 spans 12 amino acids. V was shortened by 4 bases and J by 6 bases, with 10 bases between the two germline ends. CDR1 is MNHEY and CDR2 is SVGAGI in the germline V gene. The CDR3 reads CASSSTDSEQYV. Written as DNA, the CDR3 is TGTGCCAGCAGTTCCACGGACTCCGAGCAGTACGTC.

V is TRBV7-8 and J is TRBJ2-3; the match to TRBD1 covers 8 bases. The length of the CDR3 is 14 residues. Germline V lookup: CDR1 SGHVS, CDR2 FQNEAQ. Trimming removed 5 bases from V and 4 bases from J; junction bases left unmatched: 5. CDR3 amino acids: CASSTHRGSDTQYF. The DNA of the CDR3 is TGTGCCAGCAGCACCCACAGGGGGTCAGATACGCAGTATTTT.

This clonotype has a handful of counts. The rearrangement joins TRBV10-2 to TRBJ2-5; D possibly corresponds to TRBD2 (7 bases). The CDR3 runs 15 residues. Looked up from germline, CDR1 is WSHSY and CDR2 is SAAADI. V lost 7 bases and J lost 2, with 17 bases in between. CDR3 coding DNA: TGCGCCAGCACCGACCAAGGGGGGGGTCAAGAGACCCAGTACTTC. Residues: CASTDQGGGQETQYF.

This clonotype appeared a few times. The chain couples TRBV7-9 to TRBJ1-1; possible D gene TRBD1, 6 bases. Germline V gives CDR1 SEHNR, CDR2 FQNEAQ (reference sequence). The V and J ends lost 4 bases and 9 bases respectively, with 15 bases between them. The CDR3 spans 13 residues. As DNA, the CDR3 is TGTGCCAGCAGCTCAGGGGCCTTTATACAAGCTTTCTTT. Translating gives CASSSGAFIQAFF.

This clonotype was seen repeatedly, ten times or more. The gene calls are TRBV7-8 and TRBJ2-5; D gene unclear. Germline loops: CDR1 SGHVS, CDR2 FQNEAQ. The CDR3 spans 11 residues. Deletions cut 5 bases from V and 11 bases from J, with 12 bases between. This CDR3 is CASSLGLGQYF. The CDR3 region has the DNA TGTGCCAGCAGCCTCGGCCTAGGGCAGTACTTC.

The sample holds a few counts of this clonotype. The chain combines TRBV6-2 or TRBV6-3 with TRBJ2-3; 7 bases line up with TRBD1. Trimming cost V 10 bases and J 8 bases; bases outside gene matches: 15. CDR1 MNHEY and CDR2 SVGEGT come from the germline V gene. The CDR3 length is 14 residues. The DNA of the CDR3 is TGTGCCACCCGGGCAGGGGGTAAGGACGGTACGCAGTATTTT. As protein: CATRAGGKDGTQYF.

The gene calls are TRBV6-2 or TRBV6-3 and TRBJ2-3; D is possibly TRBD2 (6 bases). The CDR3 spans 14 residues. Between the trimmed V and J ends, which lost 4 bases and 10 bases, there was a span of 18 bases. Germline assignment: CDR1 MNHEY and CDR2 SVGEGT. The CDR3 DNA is TGTGCCAGCAGTTCCCGGGACTTCCTTGTATCGCAGTATTTT. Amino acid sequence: CASSSRDFLVSQYF.

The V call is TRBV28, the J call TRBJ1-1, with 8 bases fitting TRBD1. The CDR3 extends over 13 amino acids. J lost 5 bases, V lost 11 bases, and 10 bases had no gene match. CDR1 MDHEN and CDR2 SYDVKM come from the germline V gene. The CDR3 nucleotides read TGTGCCGCGACAGGGGCCCGCAGGACTGAAGCTTTCTTT. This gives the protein CAATGARRTEAFF.

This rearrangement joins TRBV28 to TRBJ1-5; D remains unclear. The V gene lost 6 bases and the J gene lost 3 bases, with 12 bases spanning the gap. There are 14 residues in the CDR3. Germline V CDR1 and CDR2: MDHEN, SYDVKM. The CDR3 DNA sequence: TGTGCCAGCAGCCCCCTCGAGGCCAATCAGCCCCAGCATTTT. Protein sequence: CASSPLEANQPQHF.

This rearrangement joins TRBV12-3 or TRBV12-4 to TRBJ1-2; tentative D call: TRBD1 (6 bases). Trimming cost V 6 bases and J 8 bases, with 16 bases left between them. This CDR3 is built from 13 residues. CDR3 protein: CASRLQGFYGYTF. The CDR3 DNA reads TGTGCCAGCAGACTACAGGGATTTTACGGCTACACCTTC.

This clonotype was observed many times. This CDR3 is CASSSDRGVLNTEAFF. CDR3 sequence (DNA): TGTGCCAGCAGCTCCGACAGGGGTGTGCTGAACACTGAAGCTTTCTTT. The chain combines TRBV7-6 with TRBJ1-1, with 8 bases identical to TRBD1. Germline V gene data show CDR1 as SGHVS and CDR2 as FNYEAQ. The CDR3 loop spans 16 amino acids. Unmatched junction bases numbered 7, after V lost 4 bases and J lost 0 bases.

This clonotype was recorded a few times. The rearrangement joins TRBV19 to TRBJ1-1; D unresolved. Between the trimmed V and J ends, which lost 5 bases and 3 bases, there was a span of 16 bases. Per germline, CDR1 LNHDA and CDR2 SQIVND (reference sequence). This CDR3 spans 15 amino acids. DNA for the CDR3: TGTGCCAGTAGTTCCCCCGGGTCGATATACACTGAAGCTTTCTTT. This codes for CASSSPGSIYTEAFF.

The CDR3 DNA follows: TGTGCCAGCAGTTACACCAGTCTCTCCTACGAGCAGTACTTC. Translation gives CASSYTSLSYEQYF. The V and J genes are TRBV6-6 and TRBJ2-7, with no clear D. CDR1 is MNHNY, CDR2 SVGAGI, per germline (reference sequence). This CDR3 comprises 14 residues. Trimming took off 2 bases at V and 0 bases at J, with 8 bases between the two ends.

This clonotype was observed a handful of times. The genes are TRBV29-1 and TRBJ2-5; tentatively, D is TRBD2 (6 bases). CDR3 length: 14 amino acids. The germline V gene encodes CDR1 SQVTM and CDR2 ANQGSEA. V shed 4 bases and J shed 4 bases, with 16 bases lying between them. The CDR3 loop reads CSVGGVRATETQYF. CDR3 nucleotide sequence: TGCAGCGTTGGGGGGGTCCGGGCCACAGAGACCCAGTACTTC.